This T cell receptor (beta chain) was obtained from a study of OX40 agonist ivuxolimab in advanced cancers. Study-wide background: Three patients showed partial responses: one hepatocellular carcinoma and two cutaneous melanoma cases.

Overall study results and limits: Partial responders dosed at 0.1-3.0 mg/kg displayed clonal expansion ranking among the lowest.

Remarks on this clone: Its antigen is still unknown.

The CDR3 is 16 residues long. Deletions cut 0 bases from V and 0 bases from J, with 11 bases between. Germline V CDR1 and CDR2: SEHNR, FQNEAQ (reference sequence). Measured with immunoSEQ multiplex PCR; TCRdb has only the in-frame clones, and not every one. The sample records 37,000 or so clones, 74% being singletons. The sequencing used CD4+ or CD8+ T cells sorted from blood, collected in a trial of the OX40 agonist ivuxolimab. This sequence originates from an adult with an advanced solid tumor such as melanoma, head and neck, liver or kidney cancer. This chain links TRBV7-9 with TRBJ1-1, with D maybe TRBD1 (5 bases). The CDR3 region is CASSLATGPVNTEAFF. Written as DNA, the CDR3 is TGTGCCAGCAGCTTAGCGACGGGACCGGTGAACACTGAAGCTTTCTTT.